These T cell receptor beta chains were read from a single sample in a study of CD8 T cells in Susac syndrome. TCRdb re-derived calls from the immunoSEQ multiplex PCR reads in MiXCR, one entry per CDR3 protein. Of under 550,000 distinct CDR3 sequences detected, around 85% appear once; the ten largest clones hold around 0.12%. Sequenced: CD8+ T cells from PBMCs. These receptors originate from a human donor with multiple sclerosis. Both conserved end residues are part of each CDR3. D genes are given only for firm matches. Expanded clones get a size class; other rows say once, few or many, or leave the size out.

abundance	d_gene	j_gene	v_gene	CDR3aa	CDR3nt
once	.	TRBJ2-1	TRBV20-1	CSASPPNYNEQFF	TGCAGTGCTTCGCCTCCTAATTACAATGAGCAGTTCTTC
.	TRBD1	TRBJ2-5	TRBV12-3/TRBV12-4	CASSGQGSQETQYF	TGTGCCAGCTCGGGACAGGGGTCCCAAGAGACCCAGTACTTC
.	TRBD1	TRBJ1-1	TRBV9	CASSVALDRGDTEAFF	TGTGCCAGCAGCGTAGCCCTTGACAGGGGGGACACTGAAGCTTTCTTT
.	TRBD1	TRBJ2-1	TRBV11-1	CASSLGTGGVRNEQFF	TGTGCCAGCAGCTTGGGGACAGGGGGCGTCCGGAATGAGCAGTTCTTC
few	TRBD2	TRBJ2-4	TRBV5-1	CASSTGLAVKNIQYF	TGCGCCAGCAGCACCGGACTAGCGGTCAAAAACATTCAGTACTTC
.	.	TRBJ1-4	TRBV4-1	CASSPGANEKLFF	TGCGCCAGCAGCCCAGGGGCTAATGAAAAACTGTTTTTT
.	TRBD1	TRBJ2-7	TRBV11-2	CASSLGPMTGISYEQYF	TGTGCCAGCAGCTTAGGACCAATGACAGGGATTTCCTACGAGCAGTACTTC
.	.	TRBJ1-1	TRBV19	CASSIRYGPREDTEAFF	TGTGCCAGTAGTATCCGATACGGGCCCAGGGAAGACACTGAAGCTTTCTTT
.	.	TRBJ1-1	TRBV30	CAWDPFDGNTEAFF	TGTGCCTGGGATCCTTTTGACGGCAACACTGAAGCTTTCTTT
once	.	TRBJ1-1	TRBV6-4	CASSDDLGTEAFF	TGTGCCAGCAGTGACGATCTGGGCACTGAAGCTTTCTTT
once	.	TRBJ2-2	TRBV3-1	CASSQRGDTGELFF	TGTGCCAGCAGCCAAAGGGGGGACACCGGGGAGCTGTTTTTT
.	.	TRBJ1-6	TRBV4-1	CASSPGWDDSPLHF	TGCGCCAGCAGTCCAGGGTGGGATGACTCACCCCTCCACTTT
.	TRBD1	TRBJ1-5	TRBV30	CAWRDRVDQPQHF	TGTGCCTGGAGGGACAGGGTAGATCAGCCCCAGCATTTT
.	.	TRBJ2-1	TRBV27	CASSLAGQPNNEQFF	TGTGCCAGCAGTTTAGCGGGACAGCCAAACAATGAGCAGTTCTTC
once	.	TRBJ2-6	TRBV7-9	CASSLRLRAGANVLTF	TGTGCCAGCAGCCTCCGTTTGAGGGCTGGGGCCAACGTCCTGACTTTC
.	TRBD1	TRBJ2-2	TRBV5-4	CASSHRDRDTGELFF	TGTGCCAGCAGCCACCGGGACAGGGACACCGGGGAGCTGTTTTTT
.	.	TRBJ2-5	TRBV2	CASRPGGGETQCF	TGTGCCAGCAGGCCCGGGGGAGGCGAGACCCAGTGCTTC
.	.	TRBJ1-5	TRBV6-1	CASSEALGDNQPQHF	TGTGCCAGCAGTGAAGCCTTGGGGGACAATCAGCCCCAGCATTTT
.	.	TRBJ2-3	TRBV9	CASSVGLTDTQYF	TGTGCCAGCAGCGTAGGATTGACAGATACGCAGTATTTT
.	TRBD1	TRBJ1-2	TRBV19	CASSSSHLGDRAVYGYTF	TGTGCCAGTAGTTCCTCCCACCTGGGGGACAGGGCCGTCTATGGCTACACCTTC
.	.	TRBJ2-7	TRBV27	CASSLAGHTYEQYF	TGTGCCAGCAGTTTAGCCGGACATACCTACGAGCAGTACTTC
.	.	TRBJ1-2	TRBV20-1	CSATGTMSGYTF	TGCAGTGCTACCGGGACAATGAGTGGCTACACCTTC
.	TRBD2	TRBJ2-3	TRBV7-9	CASSLHRGGTDTQYF	TGTGCCAGCAGCCTACATCGGGGGGGTACAGATACGCAGTATTTT
.	TRBD1	TRBJ1-1	TRBV6-5	CASSYATGTGTEAFF	TGTGCCAGCAGTTATGCAACCGGGACAGGGACTGAAGCTTTCTTT
.	.	TRBJ2-7	TRBV6-5	CASSYSGPSRFNPDSYEQYF	TGTGCCAGCAGTTACTCGGGTCCGTCCAGGTTCAACCCAGACTCCTACGAGCAGTACTTC
.	TRBD2	TRBJ2-1	TRBV2	CASSSSGGDYNEQFF	TGTGCCAGCAGTTCTAGCGGGGGGGACTACAATGAGCAGTTCTTC
once	.	TRBJ1-1	TRBV19	CASSIESGSQNTEAFF	TGTGCCAGTAGTATAGAGTCGGGCAGCCAGAACACTGAAGCTTTCTTT
.	.	TRBJ2-7	TRBV9	CASSLAGVTSSYEQYF	TGTGCCAGCAGCCTCGCCGGGGTGACCTCCTCCTACGAGCAGTACTTC
.	.	TRBJ1-2	TRBV6-5	CASSYSVTATDGYTF	TGTGCCAGCAGTTACTCGGTGACAGCAACGGATGGCTACACCTTC
once	.	TRBJ2-1	TRBV7-9	CASSLEHEGNNEQFF	TGTGCCAGCAGCTTAGAACACGAAGGAAACAATGAGCAGTTCTTC
once	TRBD1	TRBJ2-2	TRBV27	CASGGQGNGELFF	TGTGCCAGCGGGGGACAGGGGAACGGGGAGCTGTTTTTT
.	TRBD1	TRBJ1-4	TRBV3-1	CASSLRGQGKEKLFF	TGTGCCAGCAGCCTACGAGGACAGGGGAAGGAAAAACTGTTTTTT
.	.	TRBJ1-1	TRBV27	CASSLEYRENTEASF	TGTGCCAGCAGTTTAGAGTATAGGGAGAACACTGAAGCTTCCTTT
few	.	TRBJ2-1	TRBV11-2	CASSLDPNEQFF	TGTGCCAGCAGCTTAGATCCAAATGAGCAGTTCTTC
few	.	TRBJ1-3	TRBV11-2	CASSPRGRAVNTIYF	TGTGCCAGCAGCCCGAGGGGAAGGGCAGTGAACACCATATATTTT
.	TRBD1	TRBJ1-2	TRBV14	CASSDGDSYGYTF	TGTGCCAGCAGCGATGGGGACAGCTATGGCTACACCTTC
.	.	TRBJ2-5	TRBV12-3/TRBV12-4	CATRPGGIGQETQYF	TGTGCCACCAGACCCGGGGGCATTGGCCAAGAGACCCAGTACTTC
.	.	TRBJ2-1	TRBV7-9	CASSSGLDLEQFF	TGTGCCAGCAGCTCAGGACTTGATCTTGAGCAGTTCTTC
.	TRBD2	TRBJ2-1	TRBV15	CATRDGLDDSEQFF	TGTGCCACCAGGGACGGACTAGACGATAGTGAGCAGTTCTTC
.	.	TRBJ1-3	TRBV5-4	CASREESSGNTIYF	TGTGCCAGCAGAGAGGAGAGCTCTGGAAACACCATATATTTT
few	.	TRBJ1-3	TRBV6-1	CASTLASTIYF	TGTGCCAGCACCCTCGCTTCCACCATATATTTT
.	.	TRBJ1-1	TRBV7-8	CASSLARGRMNTEAFF	TGTGCCAGCAGCTTAGCGCGGGGGCGGATGAACACTGAAGCTTTCTTT
few	.	TRBJ2-1	TRBV19	CASSSAGLLHEQFF	TGTGCCAGTAGTTCCGCAGGGCTTCTGCATGAGCAGTTCTTC
.	.	TRBJ2-7	TRBV4-1	CASSQDRGGTSSYEQYF	TGCGCCAGCAGCCAAGATCGAGGCGGAACGAGCTCCTACGAGCAGTACTTC
.	.	TRBJ2-7	TRBV7-9	CASSLEAGKHEQYF	TGTGCCAGCAGCTTAGAGGCAGGAAAACACGAGCAGTACTTC
.	.	TRBJ1-1	TRBV5-5	CASCLYPNTEAFF	TGTGCCAGCTGCCTCTATCCGAACACTGAAGCTTTCTTT
.	.	TRBJ1-4	TRBV20-1	CSARGRTTNEKLFF	TGCAGTGCTAGAGGCCGCACAACTAATGAAAAACTGTTTTTT
.	.	TRBJ2-4	TRBV27	CASSFRPGMGKNIQYF	TGTGCCAGCAGTTTTAGGCCAGGGATGGGCAAAAACATTCAGTACTTC
.	.	TRBJ2-3	TRBV6-2/TRBV6-3	CASTESLVTDTQYF	TGTGCCAGCACTGAGTCCCTAGTGACAGATACGCAGTATTTT
.	TRBD2	TRBJ2-1	TRBV5-4	CASSPSSGGALVDEQFF	TGTGCCAGCAGCCCCTCAAGCGGGGGGGCTTTGGTCGATGAGCAGTTCTTC
.	.	TRBJ2-7	TRBV20-1	CSAEVGSNSYEQYF	TGCAGTGCTGAAGTGGGCAGCAACTCCTACGAGCAGTACTTC